This T cell receptor (beta chain) stems from a study of blood T cell repertoires in COVID-19. Some clones are missing from TCRdb's copy, which holds only in-frame ones; the method was immunoSEQ multiplex PCR. The data contain around 280,000 clones, about 88% of them singletons. Germline lookup yields CDR1 SGHNT and CDR2 YYREEE (reference sequence). The junction had 5 bases not matched to a gene; V was cut back by 0 bases and J by 4 bases. This CDR3 contains 16 residues. The chain carries TRBV5-4 and TRBJ2-1; 9 nucleotides agree with TRBD2. The sample taken for sequencing was peripheral blood. The TCR originated in a man in his 70s with acute or convalescent COVID-19. CDR3 loop: CASSLAASGDYNEQFF. CDR3 nucleotides: TGTGCCAGCAGCTTGGCGGCTAGCGGGGATTACAATGAGCAGTTCTTC.